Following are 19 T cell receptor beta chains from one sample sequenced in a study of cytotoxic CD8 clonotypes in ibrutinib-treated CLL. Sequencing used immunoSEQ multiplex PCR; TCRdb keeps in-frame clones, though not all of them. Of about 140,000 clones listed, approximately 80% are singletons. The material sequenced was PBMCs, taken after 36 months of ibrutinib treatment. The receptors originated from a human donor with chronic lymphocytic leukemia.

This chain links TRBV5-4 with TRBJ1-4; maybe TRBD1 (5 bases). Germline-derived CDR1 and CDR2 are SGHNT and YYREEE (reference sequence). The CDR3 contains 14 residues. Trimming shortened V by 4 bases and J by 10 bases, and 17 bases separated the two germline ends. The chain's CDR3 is CASSLDTQMGKLFF. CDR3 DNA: TGTGCCAGCAGCCTGGACACCCAGATGGGAAAACTGTTTTTT.

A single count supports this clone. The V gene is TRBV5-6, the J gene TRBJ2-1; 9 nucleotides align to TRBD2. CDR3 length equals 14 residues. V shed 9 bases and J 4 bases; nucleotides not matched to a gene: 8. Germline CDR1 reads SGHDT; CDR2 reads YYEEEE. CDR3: CATQIAGAYNEQFF. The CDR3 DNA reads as TGTGCCACCCAGATAGCGGGAGCTTACAATGAGCAGTTCTTC.

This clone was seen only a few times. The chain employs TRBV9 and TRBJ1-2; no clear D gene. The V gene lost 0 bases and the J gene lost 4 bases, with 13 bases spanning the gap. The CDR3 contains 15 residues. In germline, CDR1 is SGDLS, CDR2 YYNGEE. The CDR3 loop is CASSVVVDFGYGYTF. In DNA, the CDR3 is TGTGCCAGCAGCGTAGTTGTGGATTTCGGCTATGGCTACACCTTC.

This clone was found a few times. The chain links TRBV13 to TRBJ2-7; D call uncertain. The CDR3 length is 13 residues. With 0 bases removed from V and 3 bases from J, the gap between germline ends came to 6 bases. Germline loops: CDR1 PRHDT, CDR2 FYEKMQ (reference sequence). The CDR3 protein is CASSLGTSYEQYF. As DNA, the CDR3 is TGTGCCAGCAGCTTAGGCACCAGCTACGAGCAGTACTTC.

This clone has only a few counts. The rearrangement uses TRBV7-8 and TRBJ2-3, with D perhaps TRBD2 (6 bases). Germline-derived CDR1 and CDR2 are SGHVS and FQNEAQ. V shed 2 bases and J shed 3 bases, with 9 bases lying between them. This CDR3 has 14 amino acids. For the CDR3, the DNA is TGTGCCAGCAGCTTAATGGGGGGTACAGATACGCAGTATTTT. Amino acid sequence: CASSLMGGTDTQYF.

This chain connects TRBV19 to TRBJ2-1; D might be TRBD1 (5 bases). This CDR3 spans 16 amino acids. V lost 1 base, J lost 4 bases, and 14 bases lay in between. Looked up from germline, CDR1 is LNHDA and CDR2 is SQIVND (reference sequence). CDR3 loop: CASSIGARAYYNEQFF. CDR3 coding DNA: TGTGCCAGTAGTATAGGGGCCAGGGCTTATTACAATGAGCAGTTCTTC. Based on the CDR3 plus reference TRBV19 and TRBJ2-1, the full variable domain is DGGITQSPKYLFRKEGQNVTLSCEQNLNHDAMYWYRQDPGQGLRLIYYSQIVNDFQKGDIAEGYSVSREKKESFPLTVTSAQKNPTAFYLCASSIGARAYYNEQFFGPGTRLTVL.

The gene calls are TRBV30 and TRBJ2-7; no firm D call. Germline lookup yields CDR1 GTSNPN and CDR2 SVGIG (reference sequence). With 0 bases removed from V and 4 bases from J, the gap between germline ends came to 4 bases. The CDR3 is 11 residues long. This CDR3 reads CAWSVIYEQYF. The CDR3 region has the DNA TGTGCCTGGAGTGTGATTTACGAGCAGTACTTC.

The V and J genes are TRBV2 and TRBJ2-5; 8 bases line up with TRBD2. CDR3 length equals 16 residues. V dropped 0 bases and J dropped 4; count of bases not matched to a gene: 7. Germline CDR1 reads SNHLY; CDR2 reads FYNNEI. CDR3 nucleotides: TGTGCCAGCAGTGAAGCTCTGGGACTAGGGGGAGAGACCCAGTACTTC. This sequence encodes CASSEALGLGGETQYF.

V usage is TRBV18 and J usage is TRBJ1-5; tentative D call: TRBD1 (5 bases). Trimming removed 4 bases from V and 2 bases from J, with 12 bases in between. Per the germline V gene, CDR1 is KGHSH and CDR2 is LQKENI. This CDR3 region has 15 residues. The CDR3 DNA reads TGTGCCAGCTCACTTCCCGGGGGACGCAATCAGCCCCAGCATTTT. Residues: CASSLPGGRNQPQHF.

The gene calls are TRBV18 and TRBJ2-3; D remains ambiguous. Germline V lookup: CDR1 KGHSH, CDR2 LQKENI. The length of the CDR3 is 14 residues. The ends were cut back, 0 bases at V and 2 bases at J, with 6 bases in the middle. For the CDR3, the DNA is TGTGCCAGCTCACCACCGTCTATCACAGATACGCAGTATTTT. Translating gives CASSPPSITDTQYF.

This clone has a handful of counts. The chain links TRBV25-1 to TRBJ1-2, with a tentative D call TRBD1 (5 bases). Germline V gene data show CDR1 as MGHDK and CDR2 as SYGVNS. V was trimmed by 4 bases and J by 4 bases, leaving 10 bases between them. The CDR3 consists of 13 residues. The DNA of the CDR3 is TGTGCCAGCAGTGGGGCCGGGGCCTATGGCTACACCTTC. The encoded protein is CASSGAGAYGYTF.

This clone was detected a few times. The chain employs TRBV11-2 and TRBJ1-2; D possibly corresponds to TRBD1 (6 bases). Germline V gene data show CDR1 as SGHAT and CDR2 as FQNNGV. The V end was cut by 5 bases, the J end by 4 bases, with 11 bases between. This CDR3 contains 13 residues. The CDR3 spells CASSPTGLYGYTF. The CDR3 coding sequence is TGTGCCAGCAGCCCGACAGGTCTCTATGGCTACACCTTC. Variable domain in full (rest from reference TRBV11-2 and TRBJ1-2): EAGVAQSPRYKIIEKRQSVAFWCNPISGHATLYWYQQILGQGPKLLIQFQNNGVVDDSQLPKDRFSAERLKGVDSTLKIQPAKLEDSAVYLCASSPTGLYGYTFGSGTRLTVV.

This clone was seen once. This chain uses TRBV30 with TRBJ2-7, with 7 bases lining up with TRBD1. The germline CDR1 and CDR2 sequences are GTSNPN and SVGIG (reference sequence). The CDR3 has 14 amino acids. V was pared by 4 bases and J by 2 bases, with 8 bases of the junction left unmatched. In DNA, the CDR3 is TGTGCCTGGACCCGGGACAGCTTGACCTACGAGCAGTACTTC. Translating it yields CAWTRDSLTYEQYF.

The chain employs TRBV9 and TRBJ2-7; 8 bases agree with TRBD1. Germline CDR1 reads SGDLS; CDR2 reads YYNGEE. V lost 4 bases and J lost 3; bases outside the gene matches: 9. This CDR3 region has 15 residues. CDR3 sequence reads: CASSPRTGSGYEQYF. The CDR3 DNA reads TGTGCCAGCAGCCCTCGGACAGGGTCGGGCTACGAGCAGTACTTC.

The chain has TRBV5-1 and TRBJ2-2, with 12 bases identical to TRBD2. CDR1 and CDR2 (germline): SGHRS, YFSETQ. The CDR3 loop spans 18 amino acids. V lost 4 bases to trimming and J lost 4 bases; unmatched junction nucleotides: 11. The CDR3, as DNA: TGCGCCAGCAGCCTGAGACTAGCGGGAGCGGTTGGCACCGGGGAGCTGTTTTTT. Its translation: CASSLRLAGAVGTGELFF.

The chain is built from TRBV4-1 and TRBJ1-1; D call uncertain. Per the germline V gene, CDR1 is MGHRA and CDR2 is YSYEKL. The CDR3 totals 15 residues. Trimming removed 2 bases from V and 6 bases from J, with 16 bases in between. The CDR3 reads CASSQSAGVPPEAFF. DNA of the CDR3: TGCGCCAGCAGCCAAAGTGCCGGGGTACCCCCTGAAGCTTTCTTT.

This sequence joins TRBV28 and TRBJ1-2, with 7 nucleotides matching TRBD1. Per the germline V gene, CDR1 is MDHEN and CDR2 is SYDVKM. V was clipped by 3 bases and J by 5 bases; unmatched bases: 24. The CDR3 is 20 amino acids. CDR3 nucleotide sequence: TGTGCCAGCAGTTTTTCCCCCTTAAGACAGGGAAGGCCCCAGGGGTATGGCTACACCTTC. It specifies CASSFSPLRQGRPQGYGYTF.

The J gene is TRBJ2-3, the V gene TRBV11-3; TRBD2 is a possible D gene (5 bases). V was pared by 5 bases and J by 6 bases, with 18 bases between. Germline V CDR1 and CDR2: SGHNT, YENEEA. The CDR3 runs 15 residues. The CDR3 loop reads CASSGRGQMGDTQYF. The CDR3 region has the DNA TGTGCCAGCAGCGGCCGAGGGCAAATGGGGGATACGCAGTATTTT. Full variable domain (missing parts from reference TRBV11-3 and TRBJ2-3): EAGVVQSPRYKIIEKKQPVAFWCNPISGHNTLYWYLQNLGQGPELLIRYENEEAVDDSQLPKDRFSAERLKGVDSTLKIQPAELGDSAVYLCASSGRGQMGDTQYFGPGTRLTVL.

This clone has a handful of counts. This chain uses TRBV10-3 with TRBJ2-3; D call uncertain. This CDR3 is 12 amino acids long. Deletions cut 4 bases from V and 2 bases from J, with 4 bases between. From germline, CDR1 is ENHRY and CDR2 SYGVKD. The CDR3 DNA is TGTGCCATCAGTGGAACCACAGATACGCAGTATTTT. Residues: CAISGTTDTQYF.